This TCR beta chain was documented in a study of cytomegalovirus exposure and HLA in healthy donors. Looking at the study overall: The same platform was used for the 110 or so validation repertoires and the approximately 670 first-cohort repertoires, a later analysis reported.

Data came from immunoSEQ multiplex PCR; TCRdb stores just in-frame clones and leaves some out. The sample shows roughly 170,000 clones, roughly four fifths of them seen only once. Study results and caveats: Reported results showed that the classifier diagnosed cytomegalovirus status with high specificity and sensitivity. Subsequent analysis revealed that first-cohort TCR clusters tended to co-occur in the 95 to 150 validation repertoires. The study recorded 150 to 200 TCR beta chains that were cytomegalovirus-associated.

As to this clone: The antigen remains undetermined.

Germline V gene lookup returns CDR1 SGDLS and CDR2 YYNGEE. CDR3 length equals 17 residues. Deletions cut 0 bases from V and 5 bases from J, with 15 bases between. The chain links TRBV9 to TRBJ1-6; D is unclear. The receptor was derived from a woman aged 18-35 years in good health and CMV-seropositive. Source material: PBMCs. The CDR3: CASSVEPRVTHNSPLHF. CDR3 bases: TGTGCCAGCAGCGTAGAACCCCGGGTCACGCATAATTCACCCCTCCACTTT.